Following are 9 T cell receptor beta chains from one sample sequenced in a study of blood T cell repertoires in COVID-19. TCRdb keeps only in-frame clones here, not all; method: immunoSEQ multiplex PCR. The sample lists approximately 120,000 clones; 75% to 90% were seen once. Sequenced sample: peripheral blood. Receptors originate from a woman of 80 years or more with COVID-19, enrolled during active disease.

The chain uses TRBV7-9 and TRBJ1-1; TRBD1 aligns across 9 bases. The CDR3 covers 15 residues. Unmatched junction bases numbered 3, after V lost 1 base and J lost 3 bases. Looked up from germline, CDR1 is SEHNR and CDR2 is FQNEAQ (reference sequence). CDR3 protein: CASSLGGQGYTEAFF. DNA for the CDR3: TGTGCCAGCAGCTTAGGGGGACAGGGTTACACTGAAGCTTTCTTT. The full variable domain, with the rest looked up from reference TRBV7-9 and TRBJ1-1, is DTGVSQNPRHKITKRGQNVTFRCDPISEHNRLYWYRQTLGQGPEFLTYFQNEAQLEKSRLLSDRFSAERPKGSFSTLEIQRTEQGDSAMYLCASSLGGQGYTEAFFGQGTRLTVV.

This sequence joins TRBV28 and TRBJ1-5; TRBD1 matches at 9 bases. CDR1 is MDHEN and CDR2 is SYDVKM in the germline V gene. The J segment lost 4 bases and the V segment lost 5 bases, leaving 12 bases of the junction unmatched. The CDR3 sequence is 17 residues long. The CDR3 sequence: CASSRSGTGSKNQPQHF. The DNA of the CDR3 is TGTGCCAGCAGTCGCTCCGGGACAGGGTCCAAGAATCAGCCCCAGCATTTT.

As DNA, the CDR3 is TGTGCCACCAGCAGAGATGTCGACAGCTCCTACGAGCAGTACTTC. As protein: CATSRDVDSSYEQYF. V and J are TRBV15 and TRBJ2-7; possible D gene TRBD1, 5 bases. V shed 0 bases and J shed 0 bases, with 9 bases lying between them. Germline V CDR1 and CDR2: LNHNV, YYDKDF (reference sequence). The CDR3 covers 15 residues.

The chain recombines TRBV5-1 with TRBJ2-7; no clear D gene. Trimming stripped 3 bases from V and 2 bases from J, with 15 bases between. CDR3 length equals 15 residues. The germline CDR1 and CDR2 sequences are SGHRS and YFSETQ. The CDR3: CASSSNSGPTYEQYF. The CDR3 DNA follows: TGCGCCAGCAGCTCGAACTCTGGGCCCACCTACGAGCAGTACTTC. Looking up the rest from reference TRBV5-1 and TRBJ2-7 gives the full variable domain: KAGVTQTPRYLIKTRGQQVTLSCSPISGHRSVSWYQQTPGQGLQFLFEYFSETQRNKGNFPGRFSGRQFSNSRSEMNVSTLELGDSALYLCASSSNSGPTYEQYFGPGTRLTVT.

The rearrangement links TRBV11-2 to TRBJ2-1; 12 nucleotides match TRBD2. Germline values: CDR1 SGHAT, CDR2 FQNNGV. The CDR3 is made up of 18 amino acids. The ends lost 0 bases at V and 9 bases at J; junction bases unmatched: 12. The CDR3 reads CASSLDQGLAGRGGEQFF. DNA of the CDR3: TGTGCCAGCAGCTTAGATCAGGGACTAGCGGGCCGGGGGGGTGAGCAGTTCTTC.

The chain recombines TRBV28 with TRBJ2-7; possibly TRBD1 for D (6 bases). CDR1 MDHEN and CDR2 SYDVKM come from the germline V gene. CDR3 length: 14 residues. V was pared by 7 bases and J by 0 bases, with 13 bases between. As DNA, the CDR3 is TGTGCCAGCACCGCCGACAGGCTCTCCTACGAGCAGTACTTC. It is translated as CASTADRLSYEQYF. Variable domain in full (rest from reference TRBV28 and TRBJ2-7): DVKVTQSSRYLVKRTGEKVFLECVQDMDHENMFWYRQDPGLGLRLIYFSYDVKMKEKGDIPEGYSVSREKKERFSLILESASTNQTSMYLCASTADRLSYEQYFGPGTRLTVT.

The chain combines TRBV6-5 with TRBJ1-1; D not certain. CDR1 is MNHEY, CDR2 SVGAGI, per germline. The ends were cut back, 5 bases at V and 5 bases at J, with 15 bases in the middle. This CDR3 contains 14 residues. CDR3 in amino acids: CASSPRTGGTEAFF. For the CDR3, the DNA is TGTGCCAGCAGTCCAAGGACGGGAGGGACTGAAGCTTTCTTT.

The J gene is TRBJ2-7, the V gene TRBV10-3; 8 nucleotides match TRBD2. Germline assignment: CDR1 ENHRY and CDR2 SYGVKD. This CDR3 is 13 amino acids long. V was clipped by 6 bases and J by 3 bases; unmatched bases: 4. CDR3 sequence reads: CAISGRGDYEQYF. As DNA, the CDR3 is TGTGCCATCAGCGGGCGGGGGGACTACGAGCAGTACTTC.

This chain joins TRBV9 and TRBJ2-1; 8 nucleotides agree with TRBD2. Germline trimming cut 0 bases from V and 4 bases from J; bases unmatched to any gene: 3. Germline V gene data show CDR1 as SGDLS and CDR2 as YYNGEE. This CDR3 is built from 15 residues. This CDR3 reads CASSVGAGGYNEQFF. CDR3 nucleotides: TGTGCCAGCAGCGTAGGGGCGGGAGGATACAATGAGCAGTTCTTC.